This T cell receptor (beta chain) was sequenced during a study of T cells expressing NK-cell markers. Turning to the study itself: With respect to HCMV, most of the eight sequenced donors were seropositive, and one was seronegative. Points from the study as a whole: The study found these clonotypes also leading the CD3+CD56-NKG2C+ fraction in a few donors. Of the CD8+ T cells in about 6 donors, about 1.0-7.0% belonged to dominant NKG2C+ clonotypes.

The CDR3 loop spans 14 amino acids. Germline lookup yields CDR1 MNHEY and CDR2 SMNVEV (reference sequence). As regards this clonotype: Its antigen remains unknown.

TCR beta cDNA was made by 5'RACE template switching with UMIs. From its re-call of the 5' RACE reads, TCRdb lists each CDR3 protein once, without DNA. Its table records over 350,000 distinct CDR3 sequences. V usage is TRBV27 and J usage is TRBJ1-4; TCRdb reports TRBD1, a call that lacks DNA to check it against. The origin of this receptor is a woman aged 50 to 65 in good health. Source material: blood T cells: a sorted CD56 or NKG2C T cell subset, CD4+ or CD8+ T cells, or bulk PBMC T cells (not recorded which). The CDR3: CASSLGGGREKLFF.